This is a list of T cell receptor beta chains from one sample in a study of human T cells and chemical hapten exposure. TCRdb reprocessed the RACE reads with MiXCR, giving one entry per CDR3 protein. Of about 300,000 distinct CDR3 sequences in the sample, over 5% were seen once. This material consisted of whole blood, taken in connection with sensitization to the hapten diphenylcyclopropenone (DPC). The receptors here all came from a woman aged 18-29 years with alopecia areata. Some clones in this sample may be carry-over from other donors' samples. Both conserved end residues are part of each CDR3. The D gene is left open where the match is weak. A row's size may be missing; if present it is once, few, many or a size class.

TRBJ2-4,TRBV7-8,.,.,TGTGCCAGCAGCTTAGCGGGGGGCGGGGCCAAAAACATTCAGTACTTC,CASSLAGGGAKNIQYF
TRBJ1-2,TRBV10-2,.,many,TGCGCCAGCAGGGGACCAGGGAACTATGGCTACACCTTC,CASRGPGNYGYTF
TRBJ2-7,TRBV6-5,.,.,TGTGCCAGCAGTTACTCGAATGTCAGGGACTACGAGCAGTACTTC,CASSYSNVRDYEQYF
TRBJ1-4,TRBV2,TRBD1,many,TGTGCCAGCAGTAGGGACAGAAATGAAAAACTGTTTTTT,CASSRDRNEKLFF
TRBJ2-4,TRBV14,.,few,TGTGCCAGCAGCCAAGATAATCAGGGGTGGAACATTCAGTACTTC,CASSQDNQGWNIQYF
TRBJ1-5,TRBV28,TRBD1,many,TGTGCCAGTCACAGGGGAAATCAGCCCCAGCATTTT,CASHRGNQPQHF
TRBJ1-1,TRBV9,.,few,TGTGCCAGCAGCCCCAGTCTGACCACTGAAGCTTTCTTT,CASSPSLTTEAFF
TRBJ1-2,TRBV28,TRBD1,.,TGTGCCAGCAGTTCTTACAATACTGGGACAGGGAACTACACCTTC,CASSSYNTGTGNYTF
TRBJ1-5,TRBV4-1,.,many,TGCGCCAGCAGCGTGCGGACAGTCTATAGCAATCAGCCCCAGCATTTT,CASSVRTVYSNQPQHF
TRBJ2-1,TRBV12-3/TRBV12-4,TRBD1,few,TGTGCCAGCTCTGTCAGGGGGTTGAGGTCCTACAATGAGCAGTTCTTC,CASSVRGLRSYNEQFF
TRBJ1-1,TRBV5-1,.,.,TGCGCCAGCAGCTTGAGCCAGGGCCTCACTGAAGCTTTCTTT,CASSLSQGLTEAFF
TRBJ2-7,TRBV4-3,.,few,TGCGCCAGCAGCCAAGACAGGGACCGTTACGAGCAGTACTTC,CASSQDRDRYEQYF
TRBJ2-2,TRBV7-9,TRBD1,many,TGTGCCAGAGGGGACAGAAAGAACACCGGGGAGCTGTTTTTT,CARGDRKNTGELFF
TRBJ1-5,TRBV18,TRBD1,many,TGTGCCAGCTCACGACAGGGACAGCCCCAGCATTTT,CASSRQGQPQHF
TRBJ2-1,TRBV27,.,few,TGTGCCAGCAGTGGCCTTTGGCGGAGCTCCTACAATGAGCAGTTCTTC,CASSGLWRSSYNEQFF
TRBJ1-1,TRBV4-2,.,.,TGTGCCAGCAGCATAGACGCGAAGGGTAAAGCTTTCTTT,CASSIDAKGKAFF
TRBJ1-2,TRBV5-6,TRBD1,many,TGTGCCAGCAGCCGGGCGCCCGGGACAGTCTATGGCTACACCTTC,CASSRAPGTVYGYTF
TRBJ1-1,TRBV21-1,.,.,TGTGCCAGCAGCCGTTGTGAGGGCACTGAAGCTTTCTTT,CASSRCEGTEAFF
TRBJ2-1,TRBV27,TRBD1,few,TGTGCCAGCACCCCCGGGACAGGGTCCTACAATGAGCAGTTCTTC,CASTPGTGSYNEQFF
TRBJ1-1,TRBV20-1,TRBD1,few,TGCAGTGCGAGCGGACAGGGGGAACTCTCCTATGAAGCTTTCTTT,CSASGQGELSYEAFF
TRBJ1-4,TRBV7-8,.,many,TGTGCCAGCAGCCCCGGCGAACCTCTAAGGGGAAAACTGTTTTTT,CASSPGEPLRGKLFF
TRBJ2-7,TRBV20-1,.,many,TGCAGTGCCCAAAAACGGGGGATTACCTACGAGCAGTACTTC,CSAQKRGITYEQYF
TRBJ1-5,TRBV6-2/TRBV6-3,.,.,TGTGCCAGCAGTTACTCCACAGCGAGCAATCAGCCCCAGCATTTT,CASSYSTASNQPQHF
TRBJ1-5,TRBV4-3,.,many,TGCGCCAGCAGCCAAGTCCGGGTCTCCAATCAGCCCCAGCATTTT,CASSQVRVSNQPQHF
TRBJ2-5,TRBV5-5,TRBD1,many,TGTGCCAGCAGCCCGGGACAGCTGGAGTCCCAGTACTTC,CASSPGQLESQYF
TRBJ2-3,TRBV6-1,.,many,TGTGCCAGCTCCCCCAGGGTAGCTAGCACAGATACGCAGTATTTT,CASSPRVASTDTQYF
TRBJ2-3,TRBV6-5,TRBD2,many,TGTGCCAGCAGTCTACGAGCGGGGACCACAGATACGCAGTATTTT,CASSLRAGTTDTQYF
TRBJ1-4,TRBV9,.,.,TGTGCCAGCAGCGTGGGAAGTCCACGGAGGGGTAATGAAAAACTGTTTTTT,CASSVGSPRRGNEKLFF
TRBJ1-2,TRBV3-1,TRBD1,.,TGTGCCAGCAGGCACACAGGGGGCGCAGATGGCTACACCTTC,CASRHTGGADGYTF
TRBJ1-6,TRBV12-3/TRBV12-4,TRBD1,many,TGTGCCAGCAGTTCACGGACAGGGAGCTCACCCCTCCACTTT,CASSSRTGSSPLHF
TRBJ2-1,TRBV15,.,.,TGTGCCACCAGCTTTGGACAGGGTCCGCGGGAGGTGCAGTTCTTC,CATSFGQGPREVQFF
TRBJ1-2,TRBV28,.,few,TGTGCCAGCAGTTTAGGGAGTCTGACGGGGAGAGGCTACACCTTC,CASSLGSLTGRGYTF
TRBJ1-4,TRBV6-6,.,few,TGTGCCAGCAGTTACTCACAGGAGATTGCAACTAATGAAAAACTGTTTTTT,CASSYSQEIATNEKLFF
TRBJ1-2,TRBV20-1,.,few,TGCAGTGCTAGAGATTCTAGAGCGGTACTGAAAACTAACTATGGCTACACCTTC,CSARDSRAVLKTNYGYTF
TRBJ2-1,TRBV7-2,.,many,TGTGCCAGCCGCGGTGGCTACAATGAGCAGTTCTTC,CASRGGYNEQFF
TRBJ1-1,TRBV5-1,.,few,TGCGCCAGCAGCCCAGGAGCAAACACTGAAGCTTTCTTT,CASSPGANTEAFF
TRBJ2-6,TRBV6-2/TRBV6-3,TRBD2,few,TGTGCCAGCAGCTGGAAGAGCGGGGTCCACTCTGGGGCCAACGTCCTGACTTTC,CASSWKSGVHSGANVLTF
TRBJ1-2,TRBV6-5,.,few,TGTGCCAGCAGAAATAGGGAGGACATCTCGTTCGATGGCTACACCTTC,CASRNREDISFDGYTF
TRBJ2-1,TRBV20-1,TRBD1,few,TGCAGTGCCAGGACAGGCCATGAGTACAATGAGCAGTTCTTC,CSARTGHEYNEQFF
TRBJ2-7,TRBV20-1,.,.,TGCAGTGCTTTCGACGGTGAAAGCTCCTACGAGCAGTACTTC,CSAFDGESSYEQYF
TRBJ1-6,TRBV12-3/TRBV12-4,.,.,TGTGCCAGCAGTCTGCCGTATAATTCACCCCTCCACTTT,CASSLPYNSPLHF
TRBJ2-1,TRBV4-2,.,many,TGTGCCAGCAGCCAAGGTTACGGGGAAGAATACAATGAGCAGTTCTTC,CASSQGYGEEYNEQFF
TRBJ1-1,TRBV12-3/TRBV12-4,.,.,TGTGCCAGCAGTTTATTGGGCAGGGGAAACACTAAAGCTTTCTTT,CASSLLGRGNTKAFF
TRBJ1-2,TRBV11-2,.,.,TGTGCCAGCAGCTTAGAGGGAGGGACCAATTATGGCTACACCTTC,CASSLEGGTNYGYTF
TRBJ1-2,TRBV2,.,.,TGTGCCAGCAGGGCCACAGGAGGGGTACGAGGCTACACCTTC,CASRATGGVRGYTF
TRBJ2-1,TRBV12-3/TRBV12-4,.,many,TGTGCCAGCAGCCCTCGGCTCAATGAGCAGTTCTTC,CASSPRLNEQFF
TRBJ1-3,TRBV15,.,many,TGTGCCACCAGCAGTGACAGGGGAAACACCATATATTTT,CATSSDRGNTIYF
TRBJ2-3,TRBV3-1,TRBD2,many,TGTGCCAGCAGCCAAGATCCCAGCGGGGCAGGAGATACGCAGTATTTT,CASSQDPSGAGDTQYF